The T cell receptor (beta chain) described here comes from a study of T cells in localized non-small cell lung cancer (TCRdb year 2020). Regarding the research as a whole: T cell repertoires of about 230 early-stage NSCLC patients were analyzed, with tumors being compared against uninvolved tumor-adjacent lungs. The mean age of the NSCLC patients was 60 to 85 years, with fewer than 150 men and 85 to 110 women. All 240 or so NSCLC patients in the cohort were treatment-naive and had localized lung tumors that were resected. Overall study outcomes, separate from this receptor: Multi-region tumor sequencing was not performed, so intratumor heterogeneity could not be excluded. The highest T cell clonality was observed in uninvolved tumor-adjacent lung, where clonality exceeded that of tumor, suggesting that antigenic responses were more focused in uninvolved tumor-adjacent lung. Of the top 100 tumor clones, a median of 57 were detected in paired uninvolved adjacent lung; 28 were also among that lung's top 100. Higher blood T cell density associated with longer overall survival, while higher adjacent-lung clonality associated with shorter survival. Because of the exploratory design, TCR variables were selected using unadjusted p-values without false-discovery rate correction.

The immunoSEQ Assay was used to sequence TCR beta CDR3 regions from DNA. The authors processed their data as follows. To compute T cell density, TCR beta template counts were normalized to usable DNA, which was estimated by amplifying housekeeping genes. Richness was estimated using the preseqR package, with extrapolation to 400,000 templates for PBMC samples and to 120,000 templates for tissue samples. Clonality was taken to be one minus Pielou's evenness. To identify tissue-enriched TCRs, differential abundance testing was run on productive amino-acid clonotypes with a minimum total count of 5 and an alpha of 0.1. The Jaccard Index and the Morisita Overlap Index were used to measure how much the repertoires overlapped between compartments. TCR beta CDR3s were clustered by GLIPH together with public tetramer-defined viral CDR3s, and at least three viral sequences plus V-gene enrichment were required for viral motifs. TCRdb stores this immuneACCESS table with in-frame sequences only. Part of the clones is absent; in the studies checked, under half of the shortfall reflects unresolved V genes, and no reason is known for the rest. The V and J calls and clone size come from that table; D and trimming were worked out from the DNA. This sample comprises 21,000 or so clones, around 90% of them detected only once. The top ten clones comprise more than 25% of the sample.

At diagnosis, tumor, uninvolved tumor-adjacent lung and peripheral blood were collected and then preserved as a mix of FFPE and fresh-frozen material. For TCR repertoire profiling, the blood samples were analyzed as peripheral blood mononuclear cells. The germline V gene (reference sequence) specifies LNHDA as CDR1 and SQIVND as CDR2. Reading from cysteine to phenylalanine, the CDR3 counts 15 amino acids. Just CDR3 DNA is preserved here, 45 bases in frame from base 1. Unmatched junction bases come to 10, with V trimmed by 1 base and J by 10 bases. This clone occurred once. Which antigen it targets is not known. No much larger clone is present one base from it, and per-base qualities are unavailable.

The material sequenced was peripheral blood mononuclear cells, taken before any cancer treatment. In this chain, TRBV19 is recombined with TRBJ2-1, with TRBD2 identical over 7 junction bases. This clonotype was obtained from a male donor older than 55 with stage II lung adenocarcinoma. The bases read TGTGCCAGTAGTATAGGTCTAGCGGAGTCTCGGGAGCAGTTCTTC. The translation is CASSIGLAESREQFF.